The rows below give T cell receptor beta chains drawn from one sample of a study of cytomegalovirus exposure and HLA in healthy donors. Assay: immunoSEQ multiplex PCR; the TCRdb copy retains only in-frame clones and omits some. The repertoire holds 90,000 to 120,000 clones, around 85% seen once, with 2% to 2.5% in the top ten. The sequencing sample was made of PBMCs. The receptors come from a man aged 30-40 years in good health and CMV-seronegative. The CDR3 runs from the conserved cysteine through the conserved F or W. D genes are given only for firm matches. Only part of the rows carry a size: once, few, many, or a class if the clone is expanded.

clone size	V gene	D gene	J gene	CDR3 protein	CDR3 DNA
.	TRBV6-1	.	TRBJ2-5	CAVSPRAIKQETQYF	TGTGCCGTATCACCGCGGGCTATAAAGCAAGAGACCCAGTACTTC
.	TRBV7-9	.	TRBJ2-7	CASRSEGWSYEQYF	TGTGCCAGCAGATCGGAGGGGTGGTCCTACGAGCAGTACTTC
.	TRBV29-1	TRBD1	TRBJ1-1	CSVFFQGAVNTEAFF	TGCAGCGTTTTCTTCCAGGGGGCGGTGAACACTGAAGCTTTCTTT
.	TRBV6-5	TRBD1	TRBJ1-2	CASSKQGANYGYTF	TGTGCCAGCAGTAAACAGGGGGCTAACTATGGCTACACCTTC
.	TRBV11-1	.	TRBJ2-3	CASSLAGTFFTDTQYF	TGTGCCAGCAGCTTAGCCGGGACTTTTTTCACAGATACGCAGTATTTT
.	TRBV18	TRBD1	TRBJ1-1	CASSLDPGGLFVEAFF	TGTGCCAGCTCACTAGACCCAGGGGGCCTTTTTGTTGAAGCTTTCTTT
.	TRBV15	.	TRBJ1-2	CATSRDQEGGNGYTF	TGTGCCACCAGCAGAGATCAGGAGGGGGGGAATGGCTACACCTTC
once	TRBV6-5	TRBD2	TRBJ2-7	CASSYLAGGRNEQYF	TGTGCCAGCAGTTATTTAGCGGGAGGGCGGAACGAGCAGTACTTC
.	TRBV19	TRBD1	TRBJ2-7	CASSKRGQGYEQYF	TGTGCCAGTAGTAAGAGAGGACAGGGCTACGAGCAGTACTTC
.	TRBV5-1	.	TRBJ2-7	CASSLSGYSYEQYF	TGCGCCAGCAGCTTGTCGGGATACTCCTACGAGCAGTACTTC
.	TRBV4-1	TRBD1	TRBJ1-1	CASSAGGTEAFF	TGCGCCAGCAGCGCAGGGGGCACTGAAGCTTTCTTT
.	TRBV13	.	TRBJ1-4	CASSLGQGNEKLFF	TGTGCCAGCAGCTTAGGGCAGGGGAATGAAAAACTGTTTTTT
.	TRBV10-3	TRBD1	TRBJ2-3	CAISESGTGGTDTQYF	TGTGCCATCAGTGAGTCGGGGACAGGGGGGACCGATACGCAGTATTTT
.	TRBV14	TRBD1	TRBJ2-7	CASRSTGAREQYF	TGTGCCAGCAGAAGCACAGGGGCTCGGGAGCAGTACTTC
.	TRBV2	TRBD2	TRBJ2-7	CASSESRLAGGRDEQYF	TGTGCCAGCAGTGAGAGTAGGCTAGCGGGAGGGCGAGACGAGCAGTACTTC
once	TRBV18	TRBD2	TRBJ2-7	CASSPTLAGASYEQYF	TGTGCCAGCTCACCTACTCTAGCGGGTGCATCCTACGAGCAGTACTTC
.	TRBV28	.	TRBJ2-5	CASSSPGGGRQSQYF	TGTGCCAGCAGTTCCCCCGGGGGAGGACGTCAGTCCCAGTACTTC
.	TRBV11-2	TRBD1	TRBJ2-1	CASNPGTGWNEQFF	TGTGCCAGCAACCCCGGGACAGGGTGGAATGAGCAGTTCTTC
.	TRBV9	.	TRBJ1-1	CASSAQQGREAFF	TGTGCCAGCAGCGCCCAACAGGGCCGAGAAGCTTTCTTT
.	TRBV27	.	TRBJ1-1	CASSLTQNTEAFF	TGTGCCAGCAGTCTTACTCAGAACACTGAAGCTTTCTTT
.	TRBV5-6	.	TRBJ1-1	CASSLRTAFHEAFF	TGTGCCAGCAGCTTACGGACAGCCTTCCATGAAGCTTTCTTT
.	TRBV29-1	.	TRBJ2-5	CSHKDASGTQYF	TGCAGCCATAAAGACGCCTCAGGGACCCAGTACTTC
.	TRBV6-5	.	TRBJ2-1	CASSPQKAGEQFF	TGTGCCAGCAGCCCCCAGAAGGCGGGCGAGCAGTTCTTC
.	TRBV7-8	TRBD1	TRBJ1-4	CASSADRVEKLFF	TGTGCCAGCAGCGCGGACAGGGTTGAAAAACTGTTTTTT
few	TRBV10-1	TRBD1	TRBJ1-1	CASSDRGRTEAFF	TGCGCCAGCAGTGACAGGGGGCGCACTGAAGCTTTCTTT